These 17 T cell receptor beta chains were sequenced from one sample in a study of blood T cell repertoires in COVID-19 (dated by TCRdb to 2020 to 2021). The method was the immunoSEQ multiplex PCR assay. Drawn from immuneACCESS, this table holds only the in-frame rearrangements with V and J called that TCRdb kept. Clones are partly lost; checked studies trace under half to an unresolved V gene and leave the rest unexplained. Across this sample there are a few hundred thousand clones, with 70% to 90% seen only once. About 4.1% of the sample comes from the top ten. The sequencing sample was made of PBMCs or T cells enriched from blood (not recorded which). These receptors were taken from a woman between 35 and 50 years old with acute COVID-19.

The chain combines TRBV28 with TRBJ1-6, with D uncertain. Deletions cut 3 bases from V and 10 bases from J, with 7 bases between. The CDR3 is 12 residues long. Per the germline V gene, CDR1 is MDHEN and CDR2 is SYDVKM. The CDR3 loop reads CASSLLQSPLHF. The CDR3, as DNA: TGTGCCAGCAGTTTGCTTCAGTCACCCCTCCACTTT.

J is TRBJ2-5 and V is TRBV9, with 7 bases identical to TRBD1. CDR3 length: 14 amino acids. V shed 4 bases, J shed 2 bases, and the junction held 5 bases outside the gene matches. Germline CDR1 SGDLS, CDR2 YYNGEE. The CDR3: CASSPTGEQETQYF. The CDR3 DNA sequence: TGTGCCAGCAGCCCAACAGGGGAGCAAGAGACCCAGTACTTC.

This rearrangement joins TRBV6-1 to TRBJ2-7; D unresolved. CDR1 is MNHNS and CDR2 is SASEGT in the germline V gene. The V end was cut by 1 base, the J end by 0 bases, with 7 bases between. This CDR3 is 14 amino acids long. The CDR3 loop reads CASSEVPSSYEQYF. The CDR3 coding sequence is TGTGCCAGCAGTGAAGTGCCCAGCTCCTACGAGCAGTACTTC.

The chain carries TRBV5-5 and TRBJ1-3, with D hard to call. V lost 2 bases to trimming and J lost 2 bases, with 11 bases between them. The CDR3 contains 15 residues. Looked up from germline, CDR1 is SGHKS and CDR2 is YYEKEE (reference sequence). The CDR3 loop is CASSFTDWPGNTIYF. CDR3 DNA sequence: TGTGCCAGCAGCTTTACCGACTGGCCTGGAAACACCATATATTTT. The whole variable domain, remainder taken from reference TRBV5-5 and TRBJ1-3, is DAGVTQSPTHLIKTRGQQVTLRCSPISGHKSVSWYQQVLGQGPQFIFQYYEKEERGRGNFPDRFSARQFPNYSSELNVNALLLGDSALYLCASSFTDWPGNTIYFGEGSWLTVV.

This chain uses TRBV30 with TRBJ1-1; 9 positions agree with TRBD1. CDR1 and CDR2 from the germline V gene are GTSNPN and SVGIG (reference sequence). This CDR3 spans 15 amino acids. V shed 0 bases, J shed 4 bases, and the junction held 6 bases outside the gene matches. In nucleotides, the CDR3 is TGTGCCTGGAGTGTACTAAGGGGACAGGGCACTGAAGCTTTCTTT. It codes for CAWSVLRGQGTEAFF.

The rearrangement links TRBV3-1 (or the pseudogene TRBV3-2) to TRBJ2-1; D call uncertain. This CDR3 is built from 13 residues. Germline lookup yields CDR1 LGHDT and CDR2 YNNKEL (reference sequence). V gave up 4 bases and J gave up 4 bases, with 8 bases separating them. CDR3 sequence: CASSPSVYNEQFF. The DNA of the CDR3 is TGTGCCAGCAGCCCCTCCGTTTACAATGAGCAGTTCTTC.

The chain recombines TRBV25-1 with TRBJ1-6, with D possibly matching TRBD1 (6 bases). This CDR3 has 14 amino acids. The germline V gene has CDR1 MGHDK and CDR2 SYGVNS. Trimming pared 6 bases from V and 8 bases from J, leaving 14 bases between. This CDR3 is CASRYTGLDSPLHF. The CDR3 DNA reads as TGTGCCAGCAGGTATACAGGGCTTGATTCACCCCTCCACTTT.

The rearrangement links TRBV24-1 to TRBJ2-5, with 13 bases lining up with TRBD2. Trimming removed 6 bases from V and 5 bases from J; junction bases left unmatched: 8. The CDR3 has 16 residues. Germline-derived CDR1 and CDR2 are KGHDR and SFDVKD. CDR3 bases: TGTGCCACCAGTCTAGGACTAGCGGGAGTAGGCGAGACCCAGTACTTC. It codes for CATSLGLAGVGETQYF.

CDR3 region: CASSFTPTLAKNIQYF. The CDR3 DNA reads as TGTGCCAGCAGCTTTACCCCGACTTTAGCCAAAAACATTCAGTACTTC. The chain uses TRBV7-8 and TRBJ2-4; no definite D call. The CDR3 runs to 16 residues. V dropped 3 bases and J dropped 0 bases, with 12 bases sitting between them. Germline loops: CDR1 SGHVS, CDR2 FQNEAQ.

J is TRBJ1-6 and V is TRBV25-1; D is undetermined. The CDR3 is 15 amino acids. In germline, CDR1 is MGHDK, CDR2 SYGVNS. The V end lost 6 bases, the J end lost 9 bases, and 18 bases lay between the germline ends. Here the CDR3 reads CASSSLGQAASPLHF. Here the CDR3 DNA reads TGTGCCAGCAGCAGTTTAGGCCAGGCAGCTTCACCCCTCCACTTT.

V usage is TRBV5-4 and J usage is TRBJ2-3; a weak D match, TRBD1 (6 bases). CDR3 length equals 15 residues. Trimming shortened V by 2 bases and J by 7 bases, and 17 bases separated the two germline ends. Germline CDR1 and CDR2: SGHNT and YYREEE (reference sequence). The CDR3 region is CASSFRQAALYTQYF. CDR3 coding DNA: TGTGCCAGCAGCTTCCGACAGGCGGCCCTATATACGCAGTATTTT.

The rearrangement joins TRBV18 to TRBJ2-1; D perhaps matches TRBD2 (6 bases). Germline CDR1 reads KGHSH; CDR2 reads LQKENI. Trimming pared 3 bases from V and 8 bases from J, leaving 20 bases between. This CDR3 has 16 residues. The CDR3 region is CASSPRQTRGRDEQFF. CDR3 in DNA: TGTGCCAGCTCACCCAGACAGACTAGGGGCCGGGATGAGCAGTTCTTC.

This clone was seen only a few times. CDR3 amino acids: CASSQGSGQGWNEQFF. Written as DNA, the CDR3 is TGTGCCAGCAGCCAAGGCTCGGGACAGGGGTGGAATGAGCAGTTCTTC. This chain links TRBV3-1 (or the pseudogene TRBV3-2) with TRBJ2-1; 10 positions match TRBD1. Germline V CDR1 and CDR2: LGHDT, YNNKEL (reference sequence). The length of the CDR3 is 16 residues. Unmatched junction bases numbered 7, after V lost 1 base and J lost 7 bases.

The chain is built from TRBV6-5 and TRBJ1-5; no clear D. With 5 bases removed from V and 3 bases from J, the gap between germline ends came to 11 bases. Per germline, CDR1 MNHEY and CDR2 SVGAGI. The length of the CDR3 is 14 residues. CDR3 loop: CASSKTSFNQPQHF. The CDR3 DNA follows: TGTGCCAGCAGTAAAACGAGCTTCAATCAGCCCCAGCATTTT.

The chain employs TRBV19 and TRBJ2-5, with TRBD1 matching over 11 bases. The V and J ends lost 2 bases and 4 bases, in that order; junction bases with no gene match: 6. This CDR3 region has 16 residues. CDR1 is LNHDA, CDR2 SQIVND, per germline (reference sequence). CDR3 in amino acids: CASSIRGQGVGETQYF. CDR3 nucleotide sequence: TGTGCCAGTAGTATAAGGGGACAGGGGGTGGGAGAGACCCAGTACTTC.

V is TRBV2 and J is TRBJ2-2; 7 nucleotides match TRBD1. This CDR3 spans 15 amino acids. V dropped 6 bases and J dropped 6; count of bases not matched to a gene: 10. Germline CDR1 reads SNHLY; CDR2 reads FYNNEI. The CDR3 sequence is CASSATGQGAGELFF. CDR3 bases: TGTGCCAGCAGCGCTACCGGCCAGGGGGCCGGGGAGCTGTTTTTT.

This clone appeared a single time. V gene TRBV7-8 combines with J gene TRBJ2-5; 9 bases align to TRBD2. There are 14 residues in the CDR3. V was clipped by 3 bases and J by 4 bases; unmatched bases: 3. Germline lookup yields CDR1 SGHVS and CDR2 FQNEAQ. CDR3 nucleotide sequence: TGTGCCAGCAGCTTTAGCGGGAGCCGAGAGACCCAGTACTTC. Amino acid sequence: CASSFSGSRETQYF.